This T cell receptor beta chain was observed in a study of shared clonotypes between healthy human individuals (dated by TCRdb to the early 2020s). About the study as a whole: Two women and a few men aged 18 to 49 years were included in the cohort. For each donor, CD4 naive and CD4 memory were each given three plates, CD8 naive was given two plates, and CD8 memory was given one plate. The study deeply sequenced blood TCR repertoires of five healthy adults to estimate repertoire size and the extent of clonotype sharing between individuals. To increase sequencing depth and limit assay-specific biases, different laboratories used diverse techniques to prepare libraries and sequence TCR repertoires. Leukapheresis yielded between about 0.85 and 10 billion PBMCs per donor.

Using the deep immunoSEQ assay, TCR CDR3 regions were amplified from genomic DNA by multiplex PCR. For each cell subset, the extracted genomic DNA was distributed evenly across all wells of several immunoSEQ 96-well plates, and each plate served as one replicate. For sorted subsets, each replicate PCR was loaded with about 0.2 ug genomic DNA, equivalent to approximately 27,000 T cell genomes. Purified libraries were quantified with a Qubit 3.0 fluorometer, sized on a Bioanalyzer 2100, and re-quantified with the KAPA Library Quantification kit. A separate single-read 150-cycle Illumina NextSeq 550 flow cell was used to sequence each immunoSEQ 96-well plate. The study's processing was this. The immunoSEQ output contained only junctional sequences without quality scores, so filtering could not match that applied to full-length reads. To assign V/J genes and CDR3, sequences were annotated against IMGT germline references using PyIR, a Python wrapper for IgBLAST v1.9. Reads were filtered out if the reads had weak V/J assignments (E-value above 1e-6), no CDR3, stop codons, out-of-frame junctions, or ambiguous translated residues. V3J clonotypes were defined as sequences sharing the same inferred V gene, J gene, and CDR3 amino acid sequence. To compute the percentage overlap between repertoires, the number of shared unique clonotypes was divided by the size of the smaller repertoire. Three approaches were used to assess repertoire richness: RTK rarefaction, the Chao1 estimator, and Recon v2.1 estimates of unobserved clonotypes. Generation probabilities were computed with OLGA for all TCRbeta clonotypes obtained by the gDNA method from several donors. TCRdb carries this immuneACCESS record with in-frame sequences only. Its versions omit some clonotypes, under half of them owing to an unresolved V gene in the studies checked, with the rest unexplained. The D gene and trimming were derived from the DNA, and the V and J assignments and clone size from that table. The sample includes about 2,500,000 clones, with 85% to 95% observed a single time. Of the sample, over 0.12% is held by the ten largest clones.

Donors were healthy HIV-negative adults with no recently reported acute infections or vaccinations. Only Caucasian adults living in Nashville, Tennessee, USA were represented among the donors. CD4+ T cells were enriched by magnetic negative selection, after which naive cells were positively selected on CD45RA and the negative fraction was taken as the memory subset. Blood was obtained by leukapheresis, after which PBMCs were separated by Ficoll-Histopaque density gradient centrifugation and cryopreserved in liquid nitrogen vapor phase. Purity and quantity of every magnetically sorted T cell population were checked by analytical flow cytometry. Genomic DNA was isolated from every sorted fraction and measured by UV absorbance on a Nanodrop 2000c. Notes on this clone: Its recognized antigen is unknown. Base qualities are not recorded, but no much larger clone differs from it by a single base.

Here is what the overall study found, with its caveats: Because the study included only a small number of donors, the genetic and exposure-history diversity represented was limited. Based on pairwise subsampling, the degree of clonotype sharing among donors was expected to be affected by sequencing depth. Across a handful of donors, about 5% of naive CD4, approximately 4% of naive CD8, under 2.5% of memory CD4, and roughly 0.4% of memory CD8 clonotypes were shared. Even with the large sequencing depth, rarefaction of the sorted-subset datasets indicated that sequencing was incomplete. Larger estimated clonotype richness was generally found for naive subsets than for memory subsets. Sampling was limited to blood, and TCR repertoires in tissue likely differ from TCR repertoires in blood. Compared with non-shared clonotypes, clonotypes shared by all four sorted-subset donors had higher generation probabilities.

The germline V and J ends show losses of 2 bases and 4 bases respectively, and no gene match explains 0 bases of the junction. In the germline V gene, CDR1 corresponds to SQVTM and CDR2 to ANQGSEA. The CDR3 spans 13 residues, from the cysteine through the phenylalanine. Only CDR3 DNA is held: 39 bases, read in frame from base 1. The chain links TRBV29-1 with TRBJ2-2; TRBD1 matches 8 bases in the middle. The sequence was obtained from a young man in good health. The sample consisted of naive CD4+ T cells sorted from blood. Per the publication, the cell subset or site label means: CD45RA+ positively selected. The sequence in DNA is TGCAGCGTTGAACAGGGGGCCACCGGGGAGCTGTTTTTT. This yields the protein CSVEQGATGELFF.